This passage covers 7 T cell receptor beta chains from one sample sequenced in a study of molecular identifiers for immune sequencing clone quantification. MiXCR, applied by TCRdb to the PCR reads, yields one record per CDR3 protein. This table has some 650,000 distinct CDR3 sequences, just under 20% appearing once. Material: naive CD8+ T cells from blood, with Jurkat cell RNA spiked in. Indicated subset: FACS-sorted CD8+CD4-CCR7+CD45RA+ naive T cells. These receptors originate from a human donor in good health. Some libraries in this study had Jurkat cell RNA spiked in.

In its sample, this clonotype was seen many times. The V gene is TRBV12-3 or TRBV12-4, the J gene TRBJ2-2; 10 nucleotides agree with TRBD1. CDR3 length equals 15 residues. With V trimmed by 3 bases and J by 4 bases, 2 bases remained unmatched. CDR3 sequence: CASSFGTGATGELFF. The DNA for the CDR3 is TGTGCCAGCAGTTTCGGGACAGGGGCCACCGGGGAGCTGTTTTTT.

This clonotype was counted at least ten times. The CDR3 DNA is TGTGCCAGCAGTGAAACTGGTCAAGAGACCCAGTACTTC. Translated: CASSETGQETQYF. This chain uses TRBV2 with TRBJ2-5; D unclear. Germline CDR1 reads SNHLY; CDR2 reads FYNNEI. Between the trimmed V and J ends, which lost 2 bases and 2 bases, there was a span of 6 bases. The CDR3 loop spans 13 amino acids.

This clonotype was found many times. The chain combines TRBV27 with TRBJ2-3, with a weak D call TRBD2 (6 bases). This CDR3 region has 18 residues. V lost 2 bases and J 8 bases, leaving 26 bases between the germline ends. Germline V CDR1 and CDR2: MNHEY, SMNVEV (reference sequence). CDR3 sequence: CASSLIFRTRELSGTQYF. CDR3 nucleotides: TGTGCCAGCAGTTTAATCTTCCGGACTCGCGAGCTTAGCGGTACGCAGTATTTT.

This clonotype came up many times. This chain links TRBV6-5 with TRBJ2-7; D assignment may be TRBD1 or TRBD2 (5 bases each). The germline V and J ends were trimmed by 0 bases and 0 bases, with 9 bases remaining between them. This CDR3 is built from 15 residues. Germline V gene data show CDR1 as MNHEY and CDR2 as SVGAGI. In nucleotides, the CDR3 is TGTGCCAGCAGTTACTCGGGGGAGCACTCCTACGAGCAGTACTTC. Translation: CASSYSGEHSYEQYF.

Many counts were recorded for this clonotype. The genes are TRBV7-9 and TRBJ2-7; tentatively, D is TRBD2 (6 bases). This CDR3 is 18 amino acids long. The V end lost 5 bases, the J end lost 4 bases, and 27 bases lay between the germline ends. CDR1 is SEHNR, CDR2 FQNEAQ, per germline (reference sequence). In nucleotides, the CDR3 is TGTGCCAGCAGCCCCAGGGTGGGGACTCCCAACATAGGATACGAGCAGTACTTC. This gives the protein CASSPRVGTPNIGYEQYF.

This clonotype was seen at least ten times. The J gene is TRBJ2-1, the V gene TRBV27, with a weak D call TRBD2 (6 bases). The germline CDR1 and CDR2 sequences are MNHEY and SMNVEV (reference sequence). The V end lost 5 bases, the J end lost 9 bases, and 11 bases lay between the germline ends. This CDR3 has 12 amino acids. The CDR3, as DNA: TGTGCCAGCAGTGTTCTGGGGGGTGAGCAGTTCTTC. Protein product: CASSVLGGEQFF.

In its sample, this clonotype was seen many times. The chain employs TRBV7-9 and TRBJ2-1, with D hard to call. The V end was cut by 1 base, the J end by 8 bases, with 9 bases between. The CDR3 is 13 amino acids. Germline CDR1 SEHNR, CDR2 FQNEAQ (reference sequence). CDR3: CASSLGLRDEQFF. The CDR3 bases are TGTGCCAGCAGCTTAGGTCTTAGGGATGAGCAGTTCTTC. The complete variable domain, with remaining parts taken from reference TRBV7-9 and TRBJ2-1, reads DTGVSQNPRHKITKRGQNVTFRCDPISEHNRLYWYRQTLGQGPEFLTYFQNEAQLEKSRLLSDRFSAERPKGSFSTLEIQRTEQGDSAMYLCASSLGLRDEQFFGPGTRLTVL.